The rows below give T cell receptor beta chains drawn from one sample of a study of siplizumab effects on memory and regulatory T cells. Generated by immunoSEQ multiplex PCR, the TCRdb table keeps only in-frame clones and is missing some. The data show tens of thousands of clones, roughly 93% seen once. Sequences were obtained from CD8+ T cells sorted from blood. The source of these receptors is a human donor in good health. Both conserved end residues are part of each CDR3. The D gene is left open where the match is weak. Expanded clones get a size class; other rows say once, few or many, or leave the size out.

>TRBV9|once|TRBJ2-1|TRBD1
CASSVAGGVSYNEQFF
TGTGCCAGCAGCGTAGCAGGGGGAGTTTCTTACAATGAGCAGTTCTTC
>TRBV5-8|.|TRBJ2-2|.
CASSFRSTGELFF
TGTGCCAGCAGCTTCCGCAGCACCGGGGAGCTGTTTTTT
>TRBV4-1|.|TRBJ2-3|.
CASSQEDRTGDTQYF
TGCGCCAGCAGCCAAGAAGACAGGACGGGGGATACGCAGTATTTT
>TRBV4-1|.|TRBJ2-2|.
CASSQDSGWNTGELFF
TGCGCCAGCAGCCAAGACTCAGGGTGGAACACCGGGGAGCTGTTTTTT
>TRBV19|once|TRBJ1-2|TRBD1
CASIDRVRGYTF
TGTGCCAGTATAGACAGGGTTCGTGGCTACACCTTC
>TRBV6-1|.|TRBJ2-7|.
CASRDRDRSYEQYF
TGTGCCAGCAGGGACCGGGACCGCTCCTACGAGCAGTACTTC
>TRBV4-3|.|TRBJ2-7|.
CASSHSQGTYEQYF
TGCGCCAGCAGCCACTCACAGGGAACCTACGAGCAGTACTTC
>TRBV19|.|TRBJ2-7|.
CASREEEGYEQYF
TGTGCCAGTAGAGAGGAGGAAGGCTACGAGCAGTACTTC
>TRBV9|.|TRBJ1-2|.
CASSAGASPLYGYTF
TGTGCCAGCAGCGCCGGTGCGAGCCCTCTCTATGGCTACACCTTC
>TRBV25-1|.|TRBJ2-1|.
CASSELSVSYNEQFF
TGTGCCAGCAGTGAATTAAGCGTCAGCTACAATGAGCAGTTCTTC
>TRBV4-1|.|TRBJ2-7|.
CASSQNDLYYEQYF
TGCGCCAGCAGCCAAAACGACCTCTACTACGAGCAGTACTTC
>TRBV7-9|.|TRBJ1-3|.
CASSWVGAGVSGNTIYF
TGTGCCAGCAGCTGGGTGGGTGCAGGGGTCTCTGGAAACACCATATATTTT
>TRBV16|.|TRBJ1-3|.
CASSQSRISGNTIYF
TGTGCCAGCAGCCAATCGAGGATCTCTGGAAACACCATATATTTT
>TRBV27|few|TRBJ1-5|.
CASSFGGNQPQHF
TGTGCCAGCAGTTTCGGGGGCAATCAGCCCCAGCATTTT
>TRBV6-5|.|TRBJ1-2|TRBD1
CASTRGQAYGYTF
TGTGCCAGCACTCGAGGACAGGCCTATGGCTACACCTTC
>TRBV27|.|TRBJ2-5|TRBD2
CASSLLAGGEIQETQYF
TGTGCCAGCAGTTTACTAGCGGGGGGCGAAATCCAAGAGACCCAGTACTTC